This TCR beta chain was retrieved from a study of Ad26.COV2.S vaccination and SARS-CoV-2 variants. Sequencing used immunoSEQ multiplex PCR; TCRdb keeps in-frame clones, though not all of them. The sample has roughly 240,000 clones; around 89% are singletons. The sample's treatment: about 20 received Ad26.COV2.S at low or high dose, single or two shots; roughly 5 received placebo; per-sample allocation not given. Each sample was drawn 63 days after the first injection (of vaccine or placebo). This CDR3 comprises 15 residues. Germline V gene data show CDR1 as SGHNT and CDR2 as YYREEE (reference sequence). V was pared by 0 bases and J by 6 bases, with 12 bases between.

J is TRBJ2-2 and V is TRBV5-4; TRBD2 might be the D (5 bases). The clonotype was recovered from a person aged 18 to 59 who received the Ad26.COV2.S COVID-19 vaccine or a placebo. The sample in question was peripheral blood, obtained in a trial of Ad26.COV2.S vaccine versus placebo. The CDR3 coding sequence is TGTGCCAGCAGCTTGGGTGGACTCAAGGCCGGGGAGCTGTTTTTT. Encoded protein: CASSLGGLKAGELFF.